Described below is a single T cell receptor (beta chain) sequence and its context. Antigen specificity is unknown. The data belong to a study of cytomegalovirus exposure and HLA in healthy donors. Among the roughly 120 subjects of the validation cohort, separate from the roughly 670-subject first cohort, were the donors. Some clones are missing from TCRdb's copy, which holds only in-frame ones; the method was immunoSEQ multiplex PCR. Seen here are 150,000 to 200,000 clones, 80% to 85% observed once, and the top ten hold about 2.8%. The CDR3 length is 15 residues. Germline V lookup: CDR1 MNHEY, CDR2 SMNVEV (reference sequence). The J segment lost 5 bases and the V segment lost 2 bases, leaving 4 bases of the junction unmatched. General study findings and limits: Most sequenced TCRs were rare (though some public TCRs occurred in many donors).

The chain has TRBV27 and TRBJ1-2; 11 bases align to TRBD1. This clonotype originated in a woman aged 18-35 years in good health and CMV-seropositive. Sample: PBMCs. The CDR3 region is CASSLAGTGGYGYTF. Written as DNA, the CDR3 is TGTGCCAGCAGTTTAGCCGGGACAGGGGGGTATGGCTACACCTTC.